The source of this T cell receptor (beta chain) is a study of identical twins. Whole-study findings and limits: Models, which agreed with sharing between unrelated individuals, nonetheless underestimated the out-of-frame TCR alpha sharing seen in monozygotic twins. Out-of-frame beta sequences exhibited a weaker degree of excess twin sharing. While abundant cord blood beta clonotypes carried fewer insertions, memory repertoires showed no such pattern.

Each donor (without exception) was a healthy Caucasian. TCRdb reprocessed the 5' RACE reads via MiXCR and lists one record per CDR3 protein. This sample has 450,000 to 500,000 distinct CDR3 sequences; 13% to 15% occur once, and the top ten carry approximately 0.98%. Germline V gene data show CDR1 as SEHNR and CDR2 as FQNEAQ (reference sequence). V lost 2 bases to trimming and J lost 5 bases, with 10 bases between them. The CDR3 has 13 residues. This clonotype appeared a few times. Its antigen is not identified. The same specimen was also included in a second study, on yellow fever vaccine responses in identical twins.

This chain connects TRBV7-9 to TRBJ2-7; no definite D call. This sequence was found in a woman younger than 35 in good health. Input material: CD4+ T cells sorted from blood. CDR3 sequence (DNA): TGTGCCAGCAGCTTACGGGCCGAAGACGAGCAGTACTTC. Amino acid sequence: CASSLRAEDEQYF.